These 3 T cell receptor beta chains originate from one sample sequenced in a study of cytomegalovirus exposure and HLA in healthy donors. PCR was performed using 60 Vbeta and 13 Jbeta primers. Produced via immunoSEQ multiplex PCR; TCRdb's table is partial and in-frame only. The data contain about 200,000 clones, about 77% of them singletons. The sequencing input was PBMCs. Receptors were obtained from a young woman in good health and CMV-seronegative.

This clone was seen more than once but under ten times. CDR3 sequence (DNA): TGTGCCAGTAGGCAATCGACTAGCGGCGGGGAGCAGTTCTTC. This translates into CASRQSTSGGEQFF. The chain joins TRBV19 to TRBJ2-1, with 9 positions matching TRBD2. V lost 6 bases, J lost 10 bases, and 10 bases stayed unmatched. Germline CDR1 LNHDA, CDR2 SQIVND (reference sequence). The CDR3 spans 14 residues.

The chain is built from TRBV7-2 and TRBJ2-5, with 8 bases that match TRBD1. The CDR3 contains 13 residues. Germline V CDR1 and CDR2: SGHTA, FQGNSA. J was trimmed by 5 bases and V by 2 bases; bases with no gene match: 1. The CDR3 is CASSLYRGETQYF. Written as DNA, the CDR3 is TGTGCCAGCAGCTTATACAGGGGGGAGACCCAGTACTTC.

This clone was counted once. As DNA, the CDR3 is TGTGCCAGCAGTGAATTAGCAGGGACAGGGTCAGAGACCCAGTACTTC. Its translation: CASSELAGTGSETQYF. This rearrangement joins TRBV25-1 to TRBJ2-5; 9 bases map to TRBD1. Trimming removed 1 base from V and 4 bases from J; junction bases left unmatched: 7. Germline CDR1 is MGHDK and CDR2 is SYGVNS. This CDR3 region has 16 residues. The whole variable domain, filled in from reference TRBV25-1 and TRBJ2-5, reads EADIYQTPRYLVIGTGKKITLECSQTMGHDKMYWYQQDPGMELHLIHYSYGVNSTEKGDLSSESTVSRIRTEHFPLTLESARPSHTSQYLCASSELAGTGSETQYFGPGTRLLVL.